A single T cell receptor beta chain is shown here with its context. The V segment lost 4 bases and the J segment 7 bases; nucleotides outside the gene matches: 7. The CDR3 covers 14 residues. Germline-derived CDR1 and CDR2 are SQVTM and ANQGSEA. The data stem from a study of T cell responses to AZD1222 COVID-19 vaccine. The method was immunoSEQ multiplex PCR; TCRdb's version includes in-frame clones alone and lacks a portion of them. The repertoire holds 150,000 or so clones, with 85% to 90% as singletons. The rearrangement links TRBV29-1 to TRBJ2-4, with TRBD1 matching 10 bases. This clonotype originated in an adult in good health. The sample consisted of peripheral blood, taken on day 0 of AZD1222 vaccination. The CDR3 is CSVATGGRGNIQYF. CDR3 nucleotide sequence: TGCAGCGTTGCGACAGGGGGCAGGGGGAACATTCAGTACTTC.